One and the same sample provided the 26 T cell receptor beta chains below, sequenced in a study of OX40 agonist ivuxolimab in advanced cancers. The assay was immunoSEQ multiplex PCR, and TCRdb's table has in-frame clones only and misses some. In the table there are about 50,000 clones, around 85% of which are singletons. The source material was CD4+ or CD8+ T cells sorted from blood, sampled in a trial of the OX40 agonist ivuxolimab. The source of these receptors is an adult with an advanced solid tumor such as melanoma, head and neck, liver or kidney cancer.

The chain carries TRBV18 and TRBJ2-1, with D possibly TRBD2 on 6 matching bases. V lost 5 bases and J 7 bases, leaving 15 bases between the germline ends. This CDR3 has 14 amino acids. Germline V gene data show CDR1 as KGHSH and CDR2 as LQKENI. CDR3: CASSRDPSGNEQFF. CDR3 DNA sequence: TGTGCCAGCTCAAGGGACCCCAGCGGGAATGAGCAGTTCTTC.

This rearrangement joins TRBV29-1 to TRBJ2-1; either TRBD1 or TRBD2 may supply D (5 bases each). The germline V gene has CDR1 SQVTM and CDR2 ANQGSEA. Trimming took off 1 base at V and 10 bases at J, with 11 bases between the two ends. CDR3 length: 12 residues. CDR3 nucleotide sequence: TGCAGCGTTGAAGCCCTGTGGGGGGAGCAGTTCTTC. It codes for CSVEALWGEQFF.

CDR3 bases: TGTGCCAGTAGTGTCCCCCGCCGGGGGAGCATGAACACTGAAGCTTTCTTT. Its protein is CASSVPRRGSMNTEAFF. The chain is built from TRBV19 and TRBJ1-1, with D possibly TRBD1 on 5 matching bases. Deletions cut 5 bases from V and 0 bases from J, with 19 bases between. The CDR3 sequence is 17 residues long. Germline V lookup: CDR1 LNHDA, CDR2 SQIVND (reference sequence).

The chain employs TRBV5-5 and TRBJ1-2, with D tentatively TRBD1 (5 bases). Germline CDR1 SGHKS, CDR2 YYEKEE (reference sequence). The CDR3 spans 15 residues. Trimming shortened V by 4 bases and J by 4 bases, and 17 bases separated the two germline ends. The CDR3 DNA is TGTGCCAGCAGCCACCAGAAACAGGACGGCTATGGCTACACCTTC. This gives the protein CASSHQKQDGYGYTF. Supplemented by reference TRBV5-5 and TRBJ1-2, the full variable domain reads DAGVTQSPTHLIKTRGQQVTLRCSPISGHKSVSWYQQVLGQGPQFIFQYYEKEERGRGNFPDRFSARQFPNYSSELNVNALLLGDSALYLCASSHQKQDGYGYTFGSGTRLTVV.

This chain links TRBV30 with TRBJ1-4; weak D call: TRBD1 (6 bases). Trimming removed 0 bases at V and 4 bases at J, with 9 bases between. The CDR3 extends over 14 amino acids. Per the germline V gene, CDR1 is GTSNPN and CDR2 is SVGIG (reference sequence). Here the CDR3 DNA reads TGTGCCTGGAGTGTAGGACAGATTAATGAAAAACTGTTTTTT. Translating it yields CAWSVGQINEKLFF.

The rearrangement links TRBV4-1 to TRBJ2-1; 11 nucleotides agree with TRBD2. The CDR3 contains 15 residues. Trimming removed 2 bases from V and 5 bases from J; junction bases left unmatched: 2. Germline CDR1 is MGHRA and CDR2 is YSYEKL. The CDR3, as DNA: TGCGCCAGCAGCCAACAGGGACTAGCGGACAATGAGCAGTTCTTC. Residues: CASSQQGLADNEQFF.

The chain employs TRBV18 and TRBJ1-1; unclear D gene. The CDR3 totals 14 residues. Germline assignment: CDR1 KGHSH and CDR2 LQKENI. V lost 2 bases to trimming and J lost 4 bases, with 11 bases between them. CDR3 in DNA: TGTGCCAGCTCACCAAGGAGGGCCAGCACTGAAGCTTTCTTT. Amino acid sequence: CASSPRRASTEAFF.

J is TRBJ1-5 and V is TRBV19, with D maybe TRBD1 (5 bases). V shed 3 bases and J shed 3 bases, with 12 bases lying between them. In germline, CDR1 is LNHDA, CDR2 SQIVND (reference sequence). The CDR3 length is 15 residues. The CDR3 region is CASSMAGLNNQPQHF. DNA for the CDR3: TGTGCCAGTAGTATGGCAGGGCTAAACAATCAGCCCCAGCATTTT.

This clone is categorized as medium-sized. The CDR3 protein is CASSEAGGTDTQYF. DNA for the CDR3: TGTGCCAGCAGTGAGGCGGGTGGCACAGATACGCAGTATTTT. The chain is built from TRBV25-1 and TRBJ2-3, with D possibly matching TRBD2 (5 bases). Between the trimmed V and J ends, which lost 3 bases and 1 base, there was a span of 8 bases. CDR3 length: 14 residues. Germline V CDR1 and CDR2: MGHDK, SYGVNS.

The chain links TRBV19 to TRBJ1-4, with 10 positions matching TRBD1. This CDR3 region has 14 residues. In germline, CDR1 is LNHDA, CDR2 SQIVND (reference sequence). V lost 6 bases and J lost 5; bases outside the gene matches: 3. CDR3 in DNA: TGTGCCAGTAGGCAGGGACAGGGGAATGAAAAACTGTTTTTT. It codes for CASRQGQGNEKLFF.

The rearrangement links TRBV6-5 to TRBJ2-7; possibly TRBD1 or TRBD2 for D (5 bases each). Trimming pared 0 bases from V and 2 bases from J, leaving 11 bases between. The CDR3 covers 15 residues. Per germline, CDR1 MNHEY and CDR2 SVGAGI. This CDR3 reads CASSYSTGTTYEQYF. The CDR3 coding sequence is TGTGCCAGCAGTTACTCGACGGGGACGACCTACGAGCAGTACTTC.

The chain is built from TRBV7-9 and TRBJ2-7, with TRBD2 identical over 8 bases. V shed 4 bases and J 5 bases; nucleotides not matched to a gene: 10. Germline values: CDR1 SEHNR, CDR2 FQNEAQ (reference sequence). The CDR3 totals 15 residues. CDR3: CASSWGGAGADEQYF. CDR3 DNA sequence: TGTGCCAGCAGCTGGGGTGGAGCGGGAGCAGACGAGCAGTACTTC.

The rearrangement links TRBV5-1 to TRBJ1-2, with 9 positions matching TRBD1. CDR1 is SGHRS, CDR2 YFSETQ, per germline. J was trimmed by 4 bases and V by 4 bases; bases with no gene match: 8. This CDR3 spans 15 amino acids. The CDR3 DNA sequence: TGCGCCAGCAGCGGGACGGGACAGGGTTCCTATGGCTACACCTTC. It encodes CASSGTGQGSYGYTF.

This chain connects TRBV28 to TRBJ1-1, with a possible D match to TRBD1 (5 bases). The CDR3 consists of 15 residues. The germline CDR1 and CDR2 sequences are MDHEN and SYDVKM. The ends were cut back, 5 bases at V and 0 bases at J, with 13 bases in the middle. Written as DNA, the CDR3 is TGTGCCAGCAGTCCTGCCCGGGGACTGAACACTGAAGCTTTCTTT. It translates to CASSPARGLNTEAFF.

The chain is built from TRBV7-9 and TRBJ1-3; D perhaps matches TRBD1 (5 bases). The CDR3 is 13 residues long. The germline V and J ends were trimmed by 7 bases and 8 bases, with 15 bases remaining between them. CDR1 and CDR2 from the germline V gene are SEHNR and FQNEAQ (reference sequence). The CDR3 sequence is CASKLRGEDTIYF. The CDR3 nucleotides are TGTGCCAGCAAACTCCGGGGGGAGGACACCATATATTTT.

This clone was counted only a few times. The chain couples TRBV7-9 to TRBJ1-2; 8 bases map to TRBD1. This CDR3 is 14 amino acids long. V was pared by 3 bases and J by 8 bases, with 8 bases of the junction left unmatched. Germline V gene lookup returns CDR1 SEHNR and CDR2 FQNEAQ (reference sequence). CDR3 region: CASSFGQGVSGYTF. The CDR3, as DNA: TGTGCCAGCAGCTTCGGACAGGGCGTATCCGGCTACACCTTC.

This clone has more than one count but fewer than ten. Written as DNA, the CDR3 is TGTGCCTGGACATTCGGGACAGACTACGAGCAGTACTTC. Amino acid sequence: CAWTFGTDYEQYF. V and J are TRBV30 and TRBJ2-7; 7 nucleotides align to TRBD1. The CDR3 runs to 13 residues. The germline CDR1 and CDR2 sequences are GTSNPN and SVGIG (reference sequence). With V trimmed by 4 bases and J by 3 bases, 6 bases remained unmatched.

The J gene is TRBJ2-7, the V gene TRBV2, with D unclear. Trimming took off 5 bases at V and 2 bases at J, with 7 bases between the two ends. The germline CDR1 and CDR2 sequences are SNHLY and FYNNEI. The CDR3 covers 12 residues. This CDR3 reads CASSTYPYEQYF. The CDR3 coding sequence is TGTGCCAGCAGTACCTACCCCTACGAGCAGTACTTC.

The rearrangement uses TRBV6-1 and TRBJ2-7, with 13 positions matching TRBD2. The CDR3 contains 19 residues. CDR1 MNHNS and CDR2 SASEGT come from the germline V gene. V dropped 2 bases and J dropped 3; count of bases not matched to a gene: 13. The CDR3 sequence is CASSESLGGLAGPIYEQYF. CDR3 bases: TGTGCCAGCAGTGAAAGTCTTGGGGGACTAGCGGGACCGATCTACGAGCAGTACTTC.

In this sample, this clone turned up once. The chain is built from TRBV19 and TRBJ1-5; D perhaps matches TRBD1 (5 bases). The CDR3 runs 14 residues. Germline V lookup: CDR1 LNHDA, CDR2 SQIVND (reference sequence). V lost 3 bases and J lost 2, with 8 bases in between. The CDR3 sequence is CASSITGGNQPQHF. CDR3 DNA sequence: TGTGCCAGTAGTATTACGGGGGGCAATCAGCCCCAGCATTTT.

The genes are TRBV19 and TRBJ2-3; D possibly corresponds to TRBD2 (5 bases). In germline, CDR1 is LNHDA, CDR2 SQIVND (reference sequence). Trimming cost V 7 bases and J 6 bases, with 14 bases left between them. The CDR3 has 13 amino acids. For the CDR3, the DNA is TGTGCCAGTACCAACACCAGAGGGGATACGCAGTATTTT. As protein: CASTNTRGDTQYF.

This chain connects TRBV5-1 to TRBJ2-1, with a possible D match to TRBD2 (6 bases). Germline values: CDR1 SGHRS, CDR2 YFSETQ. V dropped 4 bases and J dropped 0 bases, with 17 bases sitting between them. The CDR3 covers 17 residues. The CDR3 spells CASSPRSSGVSYNEQFF. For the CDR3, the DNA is TGCGCCAGCAGCCCCCGGAGTAGCGGAGTCTCCTACAATGAGCAGTTCTTC.

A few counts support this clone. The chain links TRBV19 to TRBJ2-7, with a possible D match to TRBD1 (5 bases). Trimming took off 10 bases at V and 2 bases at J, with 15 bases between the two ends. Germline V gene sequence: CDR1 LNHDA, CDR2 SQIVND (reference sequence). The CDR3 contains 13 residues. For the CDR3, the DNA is TGTGCCACCAGCCAACAGGTAGCCTACGAGCAGTACTTC. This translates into CATSQQVAYEQYF.

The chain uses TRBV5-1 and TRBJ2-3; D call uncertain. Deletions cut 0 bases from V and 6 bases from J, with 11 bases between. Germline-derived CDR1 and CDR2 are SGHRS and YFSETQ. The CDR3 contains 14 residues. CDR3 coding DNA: TGCGCCAGCAGCTTGGAGGGCGCCGGGGATACGCAGTATTTT. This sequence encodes CASSLEGAGDTQYF.

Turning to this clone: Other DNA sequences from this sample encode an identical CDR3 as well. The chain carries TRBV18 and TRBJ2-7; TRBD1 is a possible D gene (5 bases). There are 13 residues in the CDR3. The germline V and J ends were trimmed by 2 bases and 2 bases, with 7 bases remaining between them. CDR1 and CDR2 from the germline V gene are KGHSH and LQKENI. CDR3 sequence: CASSPDRTYEQYF. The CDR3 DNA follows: TGTGCCAGCTCACCAGACAGAACCTACGAGCAGTACTTC.

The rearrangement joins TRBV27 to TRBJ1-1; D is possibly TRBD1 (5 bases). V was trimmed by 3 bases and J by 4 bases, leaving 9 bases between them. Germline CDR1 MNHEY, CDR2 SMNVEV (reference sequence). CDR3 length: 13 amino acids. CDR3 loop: CASSFGGGTEAFF. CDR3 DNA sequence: TGTGCCAGCAGTTTTGGGGGGGGCACTGAAGCTTTCTTT.